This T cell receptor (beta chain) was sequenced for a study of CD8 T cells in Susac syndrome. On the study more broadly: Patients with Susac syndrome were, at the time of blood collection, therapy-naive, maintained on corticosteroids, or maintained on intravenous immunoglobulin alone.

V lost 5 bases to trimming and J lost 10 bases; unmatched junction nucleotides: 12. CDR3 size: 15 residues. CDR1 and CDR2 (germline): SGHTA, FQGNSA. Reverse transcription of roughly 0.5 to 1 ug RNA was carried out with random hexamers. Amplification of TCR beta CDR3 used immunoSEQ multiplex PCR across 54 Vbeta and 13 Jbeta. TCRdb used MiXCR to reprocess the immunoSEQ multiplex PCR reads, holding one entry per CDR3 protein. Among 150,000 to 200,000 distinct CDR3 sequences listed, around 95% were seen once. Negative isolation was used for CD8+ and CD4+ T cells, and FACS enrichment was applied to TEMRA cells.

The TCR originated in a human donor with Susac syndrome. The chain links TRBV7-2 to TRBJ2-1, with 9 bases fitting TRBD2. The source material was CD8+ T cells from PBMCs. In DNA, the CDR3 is TGTGCCAGCAGCCCCTCTAGCGGGGTTGGTCGAGAGCAGTTCTTC. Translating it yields CASSPSSGVGREQFF.